The entry that follows covers one TCR beta chain sequence. The antigen this receptor binds is unknown. Base quality data are lacking; no much larger clone is found one base away. The record originates from a study of blood T cell repertoires in COVID-19 (dated by TCRdb to between 2020 and 2021). In the study overall: Samples covering the acute and convalescent phases of COVID-19 were provided by collaborators in the United States, Italy and Spain. A de-identified subject ID, COVID-19 status, age in years and sex were almost always included in the sample metadata. Samples were obtained from the ongoing ImmuneRACE study (first 160 participants) and from about 1,300 subjects provided by 6 global collaborators. The material from the prospective study consisted of cDNA or gDNA derived from T cells, B-cell-depleted T cells, or PBMCs. A freely available public database, intended as a resource for researchers studying the immune response to SARS-CoV-2, is where the repertoires were released. Subjects who had been exposed to COVID-19, were actively infected with it, or had recovered from it provided the deeply sampled blood TCRbeta repertoires that made up the dataset. Where HLA class I and class II types were available, the types were taken from metadata supplied by the sample provider, not from assay-based typing.

Enrolling through a virtual design, the prospective study's participants ranged in age from about 18 to 89 years and lived across more than 20 United States geographic areas. In the prospective study, participants were assigned to cohorts based on the clinical history participants reported in a screening survey and a study questionnaire. In the prospective study, mobile phlebotomists collected whole blood, serum and a nasopharyngeal or oropharyngeal swab from each participant. Prospective study participants could optionally give additional blood draws and questionnaires over an approximately 2-month period. Before DNA extraction, blood samples from the prospective study were shipped at room temperature or frozen. Broad study findings and their caveats: How much clinical and demographic metadata was included differed by source and by participant, and the metadata was provided uncurated.

TCRbeta CDR3 regions were amplified from genomic DNA using the immunoSEQ Assay, a bias-controlled multiplex PCR. The authors' pipeline ran thus. Within the assay, amplification of reference gene primers was used to estimate how many nucleated cells each sample contained. To quantify the absolute abundance of each unique TCRbeta CDR3 rearrangement, sequence reads were collapsed and filtered. For each sample, productive Simpson clonality was calculated by taking the square root of Simpson's diversity index across productive rearrangements. Imported from immuneACCESS, the table was reduced by TCRdb to in-frame sequences with V and J called. These copies leave out some clones; in studies compared against another copy, an unresolved V gene accounts for under half, and the cause of the remainder is not known. The V and J calls and clone size were taken over from that table, and D and trimming were inferred from the DNA. In all, the sample holds 350,000 to 400,000 clones, and approximately 87% of those were seen once. The top ten clonotypes cover more than 0.85% of the sample.

At the junction V is shortened by 9 bases and J by 3 bases; bases outside the gene matches: 4. Inclusive of the bounding cysteine and phenylalanine, the CDR3 is 13 residues long. Only the CDR3 DNA is retained, 39 bases long and in frame from the first base. Based on the germline V gene, the CDR1 and CDR2 sequences are KGHDR and SFDVKD. The rearranged segments are TRBV24-1 and TRBJ2-3, and 8 bases in between align with TRBD2. The sample comprised PBMCs or T cells enriched from blood (not recorded which). The clonotype was recovered from a woman between 25 and 40 years old with acute COVID-19. Here is the DNA: TGTGCCACCGGGACTAGTGGGACAGATACGCAGTATTTT. This encodes CATGTSGTDTQYF.